The T cell receptor (beta chain) under discussion was sequenced for a study of OX40 agonist ivuxolimab in advanced cancers. Study at large: Clinicians treated patients with ivuxolimab, an agonistic anti-OX40 (CD134) antibody.

In germline, CDR1 is GTSNPN, CDR2 SVGIG (reference sequence). CDR3 size: 15 residues. V lost 4 bases to trimming and J lost 0 bases, with 15 bases between them. This table comes from immunoSEQ multiplex PCR, and its TCRdb copy is limited to in-frame clones, with some not included. This table has tens of thousands of clones, 88% appearing once. This chain joins TRBV30 and TRBJ1-1; D is perhaps TRBD1 (5 bases). The material sequenced was CD4+ or CD8+ T cells sorted from blood, taken in a trial of the OX40 agonist ivuxolimab. The TCR originated in an adult with an advanced solid tumor such as melanoma, head and neck, liver or kidney cancer. The CDR3 loop reads CAWTVQEGLNTEAFF. The CDR3 DNA reads as TGTGCCTGGACCGTACAGGAGGGCCTGAACACTGAAGCTTTCTTT.